These 19 T cell receptor beta chains share one sample of origin, sequenced in a study. From the 5' RACE reads, TCRdb called clonotypes with MiXCR, one entry per CDR3 protein. Among some 32,000 distinct CDR3 sequences listed, roughly a quarter were seen once. The sample comprised memory CD4+ T cells sorted from blood. Subset described: memory CD4+ T cells, CD4+CD45RO+CD25-. These TCRs come from a female donor with breast cancer.

By share of the sample, this clonotype is medium-sized. This sequence joins TRBV4-3 and TRBJ2-4; 7 bases match TRBD2. Germline V lookup: CDR1 LGHNA, CDR2 YSLEER. The CDR3 is 14 residues long. The J segment lost 8 bases and the V segment lost 0 bases, leaving 4 bases of the junction unmatched. The CDR3 loop reads CASSQERGTDIQYF. The CDR3 DNA sequence: TGCGCCAGCAGCCAAGAGCGGGGGACGGACATTCAGTACTTC.

This clonotype was picked up many times. This rearrangement joins TRBV7-2 to TRBJ2-1; D may be TRBD1 (6 bases). Germline CDR1 and CDR2: SGHTA and FQGNSA. This CDR3 region has 13 residues. The ends were cut back, 1 base at V and 13 bases at J, with 14 bases in the middle. CDR3 amino acids: CASSLGQGMAQFF. The CDR3 region has the DNA TGTGCCAGCAGCTTAGGTCAGGGGATGGCCCAGTTCTTC.

In its sample, this clonotype was seen many times. This sequence joins TRBV6-5 and TRBJ2-7; D may be TRBD1 or TRBD2 (6 bases each). Germline V lookup: CDR1 MNHEY, CDR2 SVGAGI. CDR3 length: 16 amino acids. V lost 2 bases to trimming and J lost 2 bases, with 16 bases between them. The CDR3 coding sequence is TGTGCCAGCAGTTACGGGGGCGGGGTGAGGACCTACGAGCAGTACTTC. It is translated as CASSYGGGVRTYEQYF.

This clonotype occurred a few times. The chain carries TRBV5-1 and TRBJ2-2; TRBD1 aligns across 8 bases. Trimming took 4 bases from V and 7 from J; bases not matched to a gene: 6. The CDR3 length is 14 residues. Germline CDR1 and CDR2: SGHRS and YFSETQ. The CDR3 reads CASSPLDRDGELFF. The CDR3 DNA sequence: TGCGCCAGCAGCCCCCTGGACAGGGACGGGGAGCTGTTTTTT. The full variable domain, in which reference TRBV5-1 and TRBJ2-2 provide the parts outside the CDR3, is KAGVTQTPRYLIKTRGQQVTLSCSPISGHRSVSWYQQTPGQGLQFLFEYFSETQRNKGNFPGRFSGRQFSNSRSEMNVSTLELGDSALYLCASSPLDRDGELFFGEGSRLTVL.

The count of this clonotype is one. Because the CDR3 is missing its conserved closing phenylalanine or tryptophan, this is likely a read error. The gene calls are TRBV7-9 and TRBJ2-5, with TRBD2 as a possible D gene (6 bases). The CDR3 sequence is 15 residues long. The V and J ends lost 4 bases and 2 bases respectively, with 14 bases between them. Germline V gives CDR1 SEHNR, CDR2 FQNEAQ (reference sequence). CDR3: CASSSEVGRQETQYL. The CDR3 coding sequence is TGTGCCAGCAGCTCGGAGGTGGGGAGGCAAGAGACCCAGTACCTC.

The table lists this clonotype with a few counts. This chain joins TRBV27 and TRBJ2-7; D possibly corresponds to TRBD1 (6 bases). This CDR3 comprises 14 residues. V lost 6 bases and J 3 bases, leaving 15 bases between the germline ends. Germline V CDR1 and CDR2: MNHEY, SMNVEV (reference sequence). Here the CDR3 DNA reads TGTGCCAGCAGCCTCGGGACAAGTTTCTACGAGCAGTACTTC. It codes for CASSLGTSFYEQYF.

The chain combines TRBV4-3 with TRBJ2-5; 9 positions agree with TRBD2. The CDR3 has 16 amino acids. J gave up 2 bases and V 0 bases, and 4 bases lay outside the gene matches. Germline V gene data show CDR1 as LGHNA and CDR2 as YSLEER. The CDR3 loop reads CASSQESLAGQETQYF. CDR3 sequence (DNA): TGCGCCAGCAGCCAAGAATCGCTAGCGGGGCAAGAGACCCAGTACTTC.

The sample holds a few counts of this clonotype. This chain joins TRBV7-6 and TRBJ1-1; D gene uncertain. This CDR3 spans 12 amino acids. The germline gives CDR1 SGHVS, CDR2 FNYEAQ. Trimming removed 5 bases at V and 8 bases at J, with 12 bases between. The CDR3 DNA sequence: TGTGCCAGCAGCCCTGGACGCGGAGAAGCTTTCTTT. This codes for CASSPGRGEAFF.

About this clonotype: One end of the junction is discordant with germline, which a read error may explain. This chain connects TRBV7-2 to TRBJ2-7, with TRBD2 matching over 10 bases. This CDR3 comprises 14 residues. Germline CDR1 and CDR2: SGHTA and FQGNSA. The CDR3 nucleotides read TGTGCCAGCAGCTTCCGGACTAGCGGCTACGAGCAGCACTTC. This gives the protein CASSFRTSGYEQHF.

This clonotype has ten or more counts. V and J are TRBV6-5 and TRBJ2-5; 7 bases map to TRBD2. Germline CDR1 MNHEY, CDR2 SVGAGI. Trimming at V came to 0 bases and at J to 0 bases, leaving 4 bases not matched to a gene. CDR3 length equals 16 residues. CDR3 sequence reads: CASSYSLADYQETQYF. CDR3 DNA: TGTGCCAGCAGTTACTCCCTAGCGGACTACCAAGAGACCCAGTACTTC.

The chain carries TRBV28 and TRBJ2-5; 7 nucleotides line up with TRBD2. The CDR3 runs 17 residues. V lost 4 bases and J lost 9; bases outside the gene matches: 20. Germline CDR1 and CDR2: MDHEN and SYDVKM. This CDR3 is CASSSFGGGHPQGPQYF. The CDR3 nucleotides are TGTGCCAGCAGTTCGTTCGGCGGGGGTCACCCCCAGGGTCCCCAGTACTTC.

Points on this clonotype: This may be a read error, as it is one base from a much larger clone. The chain uses TRBV6-1 and TRBJ2-1; no firm D call. Between the trimmed V and J ends, which lost 0 bases and 9 bases, there was a span of 9 bases. This CDR3 region has 13 residues. The germline gives CDR1 MNHNS, CDR2 SASEGT. CDR3 sequence reads: CASSEALFPEQFF. Here the CDR3 DNA reads TGTGCCAGCAGTGAAGCCCTGTTTCCTGAGCAGTTCTTC.

The V call is TRBV28, the J call TRBJ2-1, with D tentatively TRBD1 (7 bases). The V and J ends lost 3 bases and 6 bases respectively, with 12 bases between them. This CDR3 is 14 amino acids long. Germline-derived CDR1 and CDR2 are MDHEN and SYDVKM. This chain's CDR3 is CASSFRGECNEQFF. The CDR3 nucleotides are TGTGCCAGCAGTTTCAGGGGGGAATGCAATGAGCAGTTCTTC. Full variable domain (missing parts from reference TRBV28 and TRBJ2-1): DVKVTQSSRYLVKRTGEKVFLECVQDMDHENMFWYRQDPGLGLRLIYFSYDVKMKEKGDIPEGYSVSREKKERFSLILESASTNQTSMYLCASSFRGECNEQFFGPGTRLTVL.

This chain uses TRBV27 with TRBJ2-5; the match to TRBD2 covers 7 bases. The CDR3 sequence is 14 residues long. Germline V gives CDR1 MNHEY, CDR2 SMNVEV (reference sequence). Germline trimming cut 7 bases from V and 5 bases from J; bases unmatched to any gene: 10. The CDR3 DNA reads TGTGCCAGCACCAAGCGGGGATCTGGGGAGACCCAGTACTTC. It codes for CASTKRGSGETQYF.

The sample holds many counts of this clonotype. V usage is TRBV9 and J usage is TRBJ1-2; D is ambiguous. Germline CDR1 reads SGDLS; CDR2 reads YYNGEE. The CDR3 loop spans 15 amino acids. V dropped 0 bases and J dropped 4 bases, with 13 bases sitting between them. For the CDR3, the DNA is TGTGCCAGCAGCGTAGAAGGTTTAGGGTCCTATGGCTACACCTTC. Residues: CASSVEGLGSYGYTF.

This clonotype has more than one count but fewer than ten. V is TRBV5-1 and J is TRBJ2-1; D possibly corresponds to TRBD2 (6 bases). The ends were cut back, 5 bases at V and 7 bases at J, with 19 bases in the middle. Germline V lookup: CDR1 SGHRS, CDR2 YFSETQ. The CDR3 contains 15 residues. CDR3 DNA: TGCGCCAGCAGGGCCGGGGGTACTCTTGGGAATGAGCAGTTCTTC. Amino acid sequence: CASRAGGTLGNEQFF.

This clonotype was detected many times. The chain recombines TRBV4-1 with TRBJ2-2; D gene unclear. This CDR3 region has 13 residues. V lost 4 bases and J lost 1, with 4 bases in between. CDR1 is MGHRA, CDR2 YSYEKL, per germline. CDR3: CASSLRNTGELFF. The CDR3, as DNA: TGCGCCAGCAGCCTTAGGAACACCGGGGAGCTGTTTTTT.

This clonotype has ten or more counts. The genes are TRBV6-2 or TRBV6-3 and TRBJ2-2; perhaps TRBD2 as D (6 bases). Trimming cost V 5 bases and J 0 bases, with 13 bases left between them. The V gene's germline CDR1 is MNHEY and CDR2 SVGEGT. This CDR3 comprises 16 residues. Here the CDR3 DNA reads TGTGCCAGCAGTCCCTTTCTAGCGACGAACACCGGGGAGCTGTTTTTT. It encodes CASSPFLATNTGELFF.

About this clonotype: A much bigger clone sits one base away, suggesting this may be a read error. The chain uses TRBV27 and TRBJ2-3; the D is unclear. This CDR3 region has 13 residues. Germline CDR1 and CDR2: MNHEY and SMNVEV (reference sequence). The CDR3 nucleotides are TGTGCCAACAGTTTCGCGAGCACAGATACGCAGTATTTT. Protein: CANSFASTDTQYF.